Listed below are T cell receptor beta chains from one sample, sequenced in a study of cytomegalovirus exposure and HLA in healthy donors. TCRdb's copy holds only in-frame clones and misses some; the assay was immunoSEQ multiplex PCR. The sample carries roughly 100,000 clones, around three quarters recorded once. The sequencing sample was made of PBMCs. These TCRs come from a boy between 10 and 17 years old in good health and CMV-seronegative. Both conserved end residues are part of each CDR3. Each record gives: V gene, J gene, D gene, clone size, CDR3 protein, CDR3 DNA. A D gene is named only where the DNA matches it firmly. Clone size appears in some rows only: once, few, many, or a class for an expanded clone.

V: TRBV4-2; J: TRBJ1-1; D: -; size: once; CDR3: CASSLGGTLEAFF; DNA: TGTGCCAGCAGCCTGGGGGGAACCCTAGAGGCTTTCTTT
V: TRBV7-8; J: TRBJ1-1; D: TRBD1; size: -; CDR3: CASSLGGDREAFF; DNA: TGTGCCAGCAGCTTAGGGGGGGACAGGGAAGCTTTCTTT
V: TRBV9; J: TRBJ1-5; D: -; size: few; CDR3: CASSWGEGNQPQHF; DNA: TGTGCCAGCAGCTGGGGGGAGGGCAATCAGCCCCAGCATTTT
V: TRBV19; J: TRBJ1-1; D: TRBD1; size: -; CDR3: CASSNYRTGDMNTEAFF; DNA: TGTGCCAGTAGTAATTATAGGACAGGGGACATGAACACTGAAGCTTTCTTT
V: TRBV11-2; J: TRBJ2-1; D: TRBD2; size: once; CDR3: CASRRLAEPNEQFF; DNA: TGTGCCAGCAGGCGACTAGCGGAACCCAATGAGCAGTTCTTC
V: TRBV28; J: TRBJ1-5; D: TRBD1; size: -; CDR3: CASSTDRAFQPQHF; DNA: TGTGCCAGCAGTACTGACAGGGCATTTCAGCCCCAGCATTTT
V: TRBV2; J: TRBJ1-5; D: TRBD1; size: few; CDR3: CASRGTDNQPQHF; DNA: TGTGCCAGCAGGGGGACAGACAATCAGCCCCAGCATTTT
V: TRBV6-6; J: TRBJ1-1; D: -; size: few; CDR3: CASTPRNTEAFF; DNA: TGTGCCAGCACCCCGAGGAACACTGAAGCTTTCTTT
V: TRBV4-3; J: TRBJ1-6; D: TRBD1; size: few; CDR3: CASSLGTGDNSPLHF; DNA: TGCGCCAGCAGCCTAGGGACAGGGGACAATTCACCCCTCCACTTT
V: TRBV5-1; J: TRBJ1-1; D: -; size: few; CDR3: CASSRDTNTEAFF; DNA: TGCGCCAGCAGCCGTGACACGAACACTGAAGCTTTCTTT
V: TRBV7-2; J: TRBJ2-1; D: TRBD2; size: -; CDR3: CASSLRAGGYNEQFF; DNA: TGTGCCAGCAGCTTACGAGCGGGGGGGTACAATGAGCAGTTCTTC
V: TRBV4-1; J: TRBJ1-2; D: TRBD1; size: -; CDR3: CASSQRTGNYGYTF; DNA: TGCGCCAGCAGCCAAAGGACAGGGAACTATGGCTACACCTTC
V: TRBV5-1; J: TRBJ2-1; D: -; size: -; CDR3: CARILGLSTRYNEQFF; DNA: TGCGCCAGGATACTCGGACTCTCTACGAGGTACAATGAGCAGTTCTTC
V: TRBV14; J: TRBJ1-5; D: -; size: -; CDR3: CASSPNRVNQPQHF; DNA: TGTGCCAGCAGCCCTAACAGAGTCAATCAGCCCCAGCATTTT
V: TRBV6-4; J: TRBJ2-1; D: TRBD2; size: -; CDR3: CASSDSAGGPNEQFF; DNA: TGTGCCAGCAGTGACTCCGCGGGAGGGCCCAATGAGCAGTTCTTC
V: TRBV28; J: TRBJ2-1; D: TRBD2; size: -; CDR3: CASSRLAGGNEQFF; DNA: TGTGCCAGCAGCAGACTAGCGGGAGGGAATGAGCAGTTCTTC
V: TRBV12-5; J: TRBJ1-2; D: TRBD1; size: -; CDR3: CASGLLRGAGSHYGYTF; DNA: TGTGCTAGTGGTTTGCTCAGGGGGGCAGGCAGTCACTATGGCTACACCTTC
V: TRBV5-4; J: TRBJ2-5; D: -; size: -; CDR3: CAFTGETQYF; DNA: TGTGCCTTCACCGGGGAGACCCAGTACTTC
V: TRBV2; J: TRBJ1-3; D: -; size: once; CDR3: CASGLGLLSGNTIYF; DNA: TGTGCCAGTGGACTTGGCCTGCTCTCTGGAAACACCATATATTTT
V: TRBV5-6; J: TRBJ1-3; D: -; size: -; CDR3: CASNLGQFSGNTIYF; DNA: TGTGCCAGCAACCTTGGACAGTTCTCTGGAAACACCATATATTTT
V: TRBV2; J: TRBJ1-4; D: -; size: -; CDR3: CASSEIRATNEKLFF; DNA: TGTGCCAGCAGTGAAATCAGGGCAACTAATGAAAAACTGTTTTTT
V: TRBV2; J: TRBJ2-4; D: -; size: -; CDR3: CASSVDSRDIQYF; DNA: TGTGCCAGCAGTGTGGATAGCAGGGACATTCAGTACTTC
V: TRBV27; J: TRBJ1-5; D: -; size: -; CDR3: CASRSVRKGQLDNIRHF; DNA: TGTGCCAGCAGATCTGTGCGGAAAGGACAGCTCGATAATATTCGTCATTTT
V: TRBV30; J: TRBJ1-2; D: TRBD1; size: -; CDR3: CAWDRGLIYGYTF; DNA: TGTGCCTGGGACAGGGGCCTCATCTATGGCTACACCTTC
V: TRBV21-1; J: TRBJ1-4; D: -; size: -; CDR3: CASRQNGGIGEKLFF; DNA: TGTGCCAGCCGCCAAAACGGCGGCATCGGGGAAAAACTGTTTTTT
V: TRBV30; J: TRBJ2-1; D: -; size: few; CDR3: CAWAPNRGNEQFF; DNA: TGTGCCTGGGCCCCTAACCGGGGCAATGAGCAGTTCTTC
V: TRBV5-1; J: TRBJ2-7; D: TRBD1; size: -; CDR3: CASSLGQGPYEQYF; DNA: TGCGCCAGCAGCTTGGGACAGGGACCCTACGAGCAGTACTTC
V: TRBV27; J: TRBJ2-1; D: TRBD2; size: -; CDR3: CASSFVAGGPWDEQFF; DNA: TGTGCCAGCAGTTTTGTAGCGGGAGGGCCGTGGGATGAGCAGTTCTTC
V: TRBV11-2; J: TRBJ1-6; D: -; size: -; CDR3: CASSLNRQNHNSPLHF; DNA: TGTGCCAGCAGCTTAAACCGACAGAATCATAATTCACCCCTCCACTTT
V: TRBV7-3; J: TRBJ2-3; D: TRBD2; size: -; CDR3: CASSLFGTSSQDTQYF; DNA: TGTGCCAGCAGCTTATTCGGGACTAGCAGTCAAGATACGCAGTATTTT
V: TRBV5-8; J: TRBJ2-7; D: TRBD1; size: few; CDR3: CASSYAGTDYEQYF; DNA: TGTGCCAGCAGCTATGCCGGGACAGACTACGAGCAGTACTTC
V: TRBV6-5; J: TRBJ1-1; D: -; size: few; CDR3: CASSTAMGLNTEAFF; DNA: TGTGCCAGCAGTACTGCGATGGGGCTGAACACTGAAGCTTTCTTT
V: TRBV7-3; J: TRBJ2-5; D: -; size: -; CDR3: CASSLTSSVETQYF; DNA: TGTGCCAGCAGCTTAACATCTAGCGTAGAGACCCAGTACTTC
V: TRBV6-5; J: TRBJ2-2; D: TRBD2; size: -; CDR3: CASSSRRGGRTGELFF; DNA: TGTGCCAGCAGTTCCCGGCGGGGGGGAAGGACCGGGGAGCTGTTTTTT
V: TRBV5-4; J: TRBJ1-1; D: -; size: once; CDR3: CASSRYRNTEAFF; DNA: TGTGCCAGCAGCCGTTACAGGAACACTGAAGCTTTCTTT
V: TRBV7-9; J: TRBJ1-2; D: TRBD1; size: -; CDR3: CASSFFLARQGPGYGYTF; DNA: TGTGCCAGCAGCTTCTTCCTCGCGCGACAGGGGCCAGGCTATGGCTACACCTTC
V: TRBV28; J: TRBJ2-7; D: -; size: -; CDR3: CASSSPPSGAYEQYF; DNA: TGTGCCAGCAGCTCTCCTCCCAGCGGTGCCTACGAGCAGTACTTC
V: TRBV30; J: TRBJ1-1; D: -; size: -; CDR3: CAWSGSDTEAFF; DNA: TGTGCCTGGAGTGGTTCGGACACTGAAGCTTTCTTT
V: TRBV19; J: TRBJ1-1; D: TRBD1; size: -; CDR3: CASRTPDRGGGTEAFF; DNA: TGTGCCAGTAGGACCCCGGACAGGGGTGGAGGCACTGAAGCTTTCTTT
V: TRBV7-9; J: TRBJ2-7; D: -; size: -; CDR3: CASSSDISYEQYF; DNA: TGTGCCAGCAGCTCGGACATCTCCTACGAGCAGTACTTC
V: TRBV30; J: TRBJ2-7; D: TRBD1; size: -; CDR3: CAWGDRAGEQYF; DNA: TGTGCCTGGGGGGACAGGGCGGGCGAGCAGTACTTC
V: TRBV10-3; J: TRBJ1-2; D: TRBD1; size: few; CDR3: CAISSLRGQGEGYTF; DNA: TGTGCCATCAGCTCCTTGAGGGGACAGGGTGAAGGCTACACCTTC